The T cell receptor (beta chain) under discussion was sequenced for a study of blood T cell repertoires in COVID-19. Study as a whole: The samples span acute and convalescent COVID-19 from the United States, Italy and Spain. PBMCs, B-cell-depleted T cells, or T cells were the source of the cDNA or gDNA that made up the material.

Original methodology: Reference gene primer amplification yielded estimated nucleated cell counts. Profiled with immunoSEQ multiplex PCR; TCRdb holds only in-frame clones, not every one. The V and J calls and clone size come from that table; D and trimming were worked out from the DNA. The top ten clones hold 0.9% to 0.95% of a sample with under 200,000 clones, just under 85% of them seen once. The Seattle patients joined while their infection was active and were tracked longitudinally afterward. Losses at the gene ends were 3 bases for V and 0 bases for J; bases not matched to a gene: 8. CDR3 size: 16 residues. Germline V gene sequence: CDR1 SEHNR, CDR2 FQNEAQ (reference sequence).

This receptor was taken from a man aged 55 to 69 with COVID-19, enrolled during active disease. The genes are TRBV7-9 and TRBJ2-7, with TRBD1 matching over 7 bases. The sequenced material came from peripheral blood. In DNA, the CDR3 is TGTGCCAGCAGCTTCACCGACAGGGCCGGCTCCTACGAGCAGTACTTC. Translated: CASSFTDRAGSYEQYF.